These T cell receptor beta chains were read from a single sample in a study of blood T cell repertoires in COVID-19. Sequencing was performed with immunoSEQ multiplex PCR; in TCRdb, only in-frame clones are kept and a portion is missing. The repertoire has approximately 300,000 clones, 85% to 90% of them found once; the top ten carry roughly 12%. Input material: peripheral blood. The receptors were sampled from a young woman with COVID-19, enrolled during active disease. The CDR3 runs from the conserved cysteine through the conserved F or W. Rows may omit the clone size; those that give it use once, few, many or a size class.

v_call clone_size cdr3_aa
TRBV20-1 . CSAVYTDTQYF
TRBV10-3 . CAISESTGGEQYF
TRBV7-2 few CASSPQGQGGETQYF
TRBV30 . CACHRGLGTEAFF
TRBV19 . CASSFESSYNEQFF
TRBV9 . CASSVDPAGAKNIQYF
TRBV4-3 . CASSRELVFTYGYTF
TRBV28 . CASSPGQKNGYTF
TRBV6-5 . CASSLTGGTEAFF
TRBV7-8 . CASSLGQGGSNEQFF
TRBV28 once CATITGTSGHWGELFF
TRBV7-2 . CASSLSRDRAYGYTF
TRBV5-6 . CASSFPDRSDYGYTF
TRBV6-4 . CASSALHGGGEKLFF
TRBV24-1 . CATQRDRGLGELFF
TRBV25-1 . CASSEFGRPNEKLFF
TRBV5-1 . CASSLADGGDTGELFF
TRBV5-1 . CASSLDTSYTEAFF
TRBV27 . CASSPDTASYNEQFF
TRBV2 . CASSPGTRNGREQFF